In its sample, the clone carrying this T cell receptor beta chain was seen a few times. The data are from a study of T cell responses to AZD1222 COVID-19 vaccine. TCRdb keeps only in-frame clones here, not all; method: immunoSEQ multiplex PCR. In the table there are 160,000 or so clones, over 90% of which are singletons. The length of the CDR3 is 15 residues. Deletions cut 1 base from V and 1 base from J, with 11 bases between. Germline V gene data show CDR1 as SGHDT and CDR2 as YYEEEE. The chain employs TRBV5-6 and TRBJ1-1, with a weak D call TRBD1 (5 bases). This TCR was sampled from an adult who received the AZD1222 COVID-19 vaccine. The material was peripheral blood, obtained 28 days after the second AZD1222 dose. The CDR3 DNA follows: TGTGCCAGCAGCTTGTTGGGCAGGGAGAACACTGAAGCTTTCTTT. The encoded protein is CASSLLGRENTEAFF.